This TCR beta chain was captured in a study of blood T cell repertoires in COVID-19. Study overall: From T cells, B-cell-depleted T cells, or PBMCs came the material, which was cDNA or gDNA.

In the authors' methods: For nucleated cells, counts were estimated from reference gene primer amplification. TCRdb's table, derived via immunoSEQ multiplex PCR, lists solely in-frame clones and lacks some. The V and J calls and clone size were taken over from that table, and D and trimming were inferred from the DNA. The repertoire holds approximately 15,000 clones, with about 89% as singletons. This CDR3 has 13 amino acids. Germline-derived CDR1 and CDR2 are SNHLY and FYNNEI. Between the trimmed V and J ends, which lost 5 bases and 4 bases, there was a span of 9 bases. The sequenced sample consisted of peripheral blood. The TCR comes from a man in his sixties with acute or convalescent COVID-19. V and J are TRBV2 and TRBJ1-3; D may be TRBD1 (5 bases). Written as DNA, the CDR3 is TGTGCCAGCAGTCAGGGCTGGGGAAACACCATATATTTT. Encoded protein: CASSQGWGNTIYF.